The T cell receptor beta chain under discussion was sequenced for a study of shared clonotypes between healthy human individuals. Study overall: Ranging from 18 to 49 in age, donors were a couple of women and a few men. Study results and caveats: For naive CD4 cells, roughly 5% of clonotypes were shared across a handful of donors.

V was shortened by 5 bases and J by 3 bases, with 10 bases between the two germline ends. This CDR3 has 13 residues. Germline loops: CDR1 MDHEN, CDR2 SYDVKM. Splitting of each subset's genomic DNA was done evenly across several immunoSEQ plates. The table came from immunoSEQ multiplex PCR; TCRdb's copy has only in-frame clones and leaves some out. The sample includes under 1,100,000 clones, 60% to 80% of them seen just once. This clone was detected a few times. Its antigen is unknown. It may be a read error: a sequence one base away is much more abundant. The receptor comes from a man between 18 and 29 years old in good health. Specimen: memory CD4+ T cells sorted from blood. As for subset: CD45RA-negative fraction. The chain links TRBV28 to TRBJ1-2; TRBD1 is a possible D gene (5 bases). The CDR3 DNA sequence: TGTGCCAGCAGTCCGCAGGGTTACTATGGCTACACCTTC. It yields the protein CASSPQGYYGYTF.